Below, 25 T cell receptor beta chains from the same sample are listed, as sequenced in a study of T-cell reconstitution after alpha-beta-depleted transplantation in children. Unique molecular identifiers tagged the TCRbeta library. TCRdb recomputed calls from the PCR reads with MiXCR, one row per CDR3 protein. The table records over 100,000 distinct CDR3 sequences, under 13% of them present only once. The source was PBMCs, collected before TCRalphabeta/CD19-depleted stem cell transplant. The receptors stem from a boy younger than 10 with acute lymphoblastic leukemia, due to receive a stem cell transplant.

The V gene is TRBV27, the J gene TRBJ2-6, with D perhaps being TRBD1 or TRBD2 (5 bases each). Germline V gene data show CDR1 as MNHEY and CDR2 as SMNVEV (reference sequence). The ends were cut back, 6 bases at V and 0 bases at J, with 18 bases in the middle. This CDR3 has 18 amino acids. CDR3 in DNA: TGTGCCAGCAGCAACCCCCGGGGCGTAAACTCTGGGGCCAACGTCCTGACTTTC. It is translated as CASSNPRGVNSGANVLTF.

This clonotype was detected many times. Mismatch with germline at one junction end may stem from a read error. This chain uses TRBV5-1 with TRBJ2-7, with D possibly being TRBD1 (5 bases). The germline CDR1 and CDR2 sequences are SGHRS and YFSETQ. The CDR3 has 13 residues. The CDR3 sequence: CASSLGASYEQYF. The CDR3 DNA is TGTGCCAGCAGCTTAGGGGCCAGCTACGAGCAGTACTTC. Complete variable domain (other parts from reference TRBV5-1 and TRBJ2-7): KAGVTQTPRYLIKTRGQQVTLSCSPISGHRSVSWYQQTPGQGLQFLFEYFSETQRNKGNFPGRFSGRQFSNSRSEMNVSTLELGDSALYLCASSLGASYEQYFGPGTRLTVT.

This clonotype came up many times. The DNA of the CDR3 is TGTGCCAGCAGTTACGGGGGACTAGCGGGACCCTACGAGCAGTACTTC. Residues: CASSYGGLAGPYEQYF. The chain links TRBV6-5 to TRBJ2-7; 13 bases are a match to TRBD2. Germline-derived CDR1 and CDR2 are MNHEY and SVGAGI. The CDR3 is 16 residues long. With V trimmed by 2 bases and J by 2 bases, 3 bases remained unmatched.

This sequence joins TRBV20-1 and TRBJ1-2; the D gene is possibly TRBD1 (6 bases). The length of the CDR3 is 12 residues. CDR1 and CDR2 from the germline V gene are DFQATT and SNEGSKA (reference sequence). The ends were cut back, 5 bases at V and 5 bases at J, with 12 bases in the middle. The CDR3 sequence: CSASDRPYGYTF. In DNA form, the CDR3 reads TGCAGTGCTTCCGACAGGCCTTATGGCTACACCTTC.

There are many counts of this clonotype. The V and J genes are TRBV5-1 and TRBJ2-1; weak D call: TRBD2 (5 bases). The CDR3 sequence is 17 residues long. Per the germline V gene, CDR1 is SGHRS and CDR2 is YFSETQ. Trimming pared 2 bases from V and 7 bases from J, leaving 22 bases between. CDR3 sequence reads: CASSFEGVGSPGNEQFF. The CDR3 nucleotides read TGCGCCAGCAGCTTCGAGGGAGTAGGGAGCCCGGGGAATGAGCAGTTCTTC.

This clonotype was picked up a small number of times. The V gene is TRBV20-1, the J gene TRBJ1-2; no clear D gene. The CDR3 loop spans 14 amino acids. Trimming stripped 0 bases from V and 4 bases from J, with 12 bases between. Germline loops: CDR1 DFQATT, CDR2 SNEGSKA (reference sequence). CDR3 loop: CSARDQKDSYGYTF. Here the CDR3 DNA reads TGCAGTGCTAGAGATCAGAAGGACTCCTATGGCTACACCTTC.

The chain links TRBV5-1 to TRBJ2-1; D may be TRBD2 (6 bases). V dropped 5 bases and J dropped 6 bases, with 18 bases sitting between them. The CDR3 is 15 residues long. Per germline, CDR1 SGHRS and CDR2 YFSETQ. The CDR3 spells CASSRELASPNEQFF. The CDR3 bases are TGCGCCAGCAGTAGGGAACTAGCTTCCCCCAATGAGCAGTTCTTC.

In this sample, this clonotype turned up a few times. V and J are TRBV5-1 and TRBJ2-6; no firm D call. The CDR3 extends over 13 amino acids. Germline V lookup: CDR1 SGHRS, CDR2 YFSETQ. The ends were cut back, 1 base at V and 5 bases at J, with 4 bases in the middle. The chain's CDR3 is CASSLHRANVLTF. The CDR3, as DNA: TGCGCCAGCAGCTTGCACAGGGCCAACGTCCTGACTTTC.

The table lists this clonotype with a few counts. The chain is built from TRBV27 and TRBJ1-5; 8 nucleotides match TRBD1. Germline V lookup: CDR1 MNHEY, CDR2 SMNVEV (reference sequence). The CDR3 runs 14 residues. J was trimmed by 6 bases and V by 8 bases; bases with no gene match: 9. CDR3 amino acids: CASGTGFLGQPQHF. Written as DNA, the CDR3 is TGTGCCAGCGGGACAGGCTTTCTGGGTCAGCCCCAGCATTTT.

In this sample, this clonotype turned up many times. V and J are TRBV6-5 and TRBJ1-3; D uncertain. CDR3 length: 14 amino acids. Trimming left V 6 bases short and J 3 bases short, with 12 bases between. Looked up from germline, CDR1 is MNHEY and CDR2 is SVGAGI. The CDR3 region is CASSRGLIGNTIYF. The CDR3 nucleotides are TGTGCCAGCAGCCGCGGACTCATTGGAAACACCATATATTTT.

Here the CDR3 reads CASSFQGSAYEQYF. The CDR3 DNA reads as TGCGCCAGCAGCTTCCAGGGGAGCGCCTACGAGCAGTACTTC. The J gene is TRBJ2-7, the V gene TRBV5-1; D perhaps matches TRBD1 (6 bases). Trimming pared 2 bases from V and 2 bases from J, leaving 11 bases between. This CDR3 spans 14 amino acids. In germline, CDR1 is SGHRS, CDR2 YFSETQ. Full variable domain (missing parts from reference TRBV5-1 and TRBJ2-7): KAGVTQTPRYLIKTRGQQVTLSCSPISGHRSVSWYQQTPGQGLQFLFEYFSETQRNKGNFPGRFSGRQFSNSRSEMNVSTLELGDSALYLCASSFQGSAYEQYFGPGTRLTVT.

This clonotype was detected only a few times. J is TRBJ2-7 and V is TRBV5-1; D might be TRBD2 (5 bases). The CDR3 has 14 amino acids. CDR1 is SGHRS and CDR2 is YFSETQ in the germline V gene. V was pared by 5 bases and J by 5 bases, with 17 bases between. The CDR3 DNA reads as TGCGCCAGCAGTTGGGGAGACAACAACGACGAGCAGTACTTC. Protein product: CASSWGDNNDEQYF.

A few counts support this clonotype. The CDR3 DNA sequence: TGTGCCAGCAGAAGAACCACAGGGGGCTATCAGCCCCAGCATTTT. It is translated as CASRRTTGGYQPQHF. The chain employs TRBV28 and TRBJ1-5, with 9 nucleotides matching TRBD1. The CDR3 covers 15 residues. V shed 6 bases, J shed 5 bases, and the junction held 8 bases outside the gene matches. CDR1 is MDHEN and CDR2 is SYDVKM in the germline V gene.

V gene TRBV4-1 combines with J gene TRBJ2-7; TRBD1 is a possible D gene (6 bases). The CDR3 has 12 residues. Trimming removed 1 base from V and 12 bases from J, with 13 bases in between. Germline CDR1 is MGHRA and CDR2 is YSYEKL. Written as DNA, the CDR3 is TGCGCCAGCAGCCAAGTACAGGGACGTCGGTACTTC. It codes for CASSQVQGRRYF.

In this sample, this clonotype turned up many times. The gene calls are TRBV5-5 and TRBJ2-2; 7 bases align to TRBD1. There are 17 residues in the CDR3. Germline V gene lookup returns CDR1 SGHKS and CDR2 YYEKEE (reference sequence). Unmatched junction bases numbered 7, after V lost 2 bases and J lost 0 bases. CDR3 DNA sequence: TGTGCCAGCAGCTTATTACCCGGGACAGCGAACACCGGGGAGCTGTTTTTT. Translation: CASSLLPGTANTGELFF.

The CDR3 nucleotides read TGCAGTGCTACCCGGACAGGGGGCGCGGTTGCGGGCGGGGAGCTGTTTTTT. It is translated as CSATRTGGAVAGGELFF. The genes are TRBV20-1 and TRBJ2-2; 11 nucleotides align to TRBD1. This CDR3 comprises 17 residues. V shed 4 bases, J shed 7 bases, and the junction held 14 bases outside the gene matches. Germline CDR1 is DFQATT and CDR2 is SNEGSKA (reference sequence).

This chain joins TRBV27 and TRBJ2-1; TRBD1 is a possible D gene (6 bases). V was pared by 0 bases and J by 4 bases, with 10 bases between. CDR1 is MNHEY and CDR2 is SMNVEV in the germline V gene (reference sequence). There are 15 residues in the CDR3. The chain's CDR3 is CASSLSTRGYNEQFF. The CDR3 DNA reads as TGTGCCAGCAGTTTATCGACCAGGGGATACAATGAGCAGTTCTTC.

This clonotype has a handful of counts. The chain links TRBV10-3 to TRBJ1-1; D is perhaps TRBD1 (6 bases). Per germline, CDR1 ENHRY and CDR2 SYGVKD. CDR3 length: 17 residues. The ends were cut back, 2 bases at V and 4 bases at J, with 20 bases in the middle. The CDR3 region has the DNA TGTGCCATCAGTGAGAGGGGGGCGTCACCGGTGGGCACTGAAGCTTTCTTT. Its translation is CAISERGASPVGTEAFF.

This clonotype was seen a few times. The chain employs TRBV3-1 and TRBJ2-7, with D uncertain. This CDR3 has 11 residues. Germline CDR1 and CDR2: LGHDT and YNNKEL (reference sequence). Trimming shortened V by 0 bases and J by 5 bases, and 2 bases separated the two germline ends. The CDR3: CASSQDHEQYF. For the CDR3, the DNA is TGTGCCAGCAGCCAAGACCACGAGCAGTACTTC.

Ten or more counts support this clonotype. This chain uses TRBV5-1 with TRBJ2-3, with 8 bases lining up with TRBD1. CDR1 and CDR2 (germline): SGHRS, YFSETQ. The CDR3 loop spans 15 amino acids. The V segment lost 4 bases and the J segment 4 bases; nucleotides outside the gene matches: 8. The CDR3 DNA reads TGCGCCAGCAGCCTCAGGGGGCTTGGGGCAGATACGCAGTATTTT. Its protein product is CASSLRGLGADTQYF.

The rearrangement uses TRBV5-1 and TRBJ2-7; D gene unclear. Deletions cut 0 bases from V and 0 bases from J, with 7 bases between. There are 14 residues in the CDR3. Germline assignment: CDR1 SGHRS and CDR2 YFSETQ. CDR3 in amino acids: CASSLEPGSYEQYF. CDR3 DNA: TGCGCCAGCAGCTTGGAGCCCGGCTCCTACGAGCAGTACTTC.

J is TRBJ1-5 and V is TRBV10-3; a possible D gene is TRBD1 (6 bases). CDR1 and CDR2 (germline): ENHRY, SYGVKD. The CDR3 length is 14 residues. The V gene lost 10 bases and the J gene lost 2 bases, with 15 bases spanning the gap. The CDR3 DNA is TGTGCCACTAACCAGGGGATCGGCAATCAGCCCCAGCATTTT. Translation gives CATNQGIGNQPQHF.

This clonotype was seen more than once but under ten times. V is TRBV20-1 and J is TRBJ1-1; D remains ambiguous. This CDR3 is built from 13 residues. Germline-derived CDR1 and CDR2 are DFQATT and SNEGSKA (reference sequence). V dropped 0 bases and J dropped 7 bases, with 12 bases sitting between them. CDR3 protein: CSARDLGLREAFF. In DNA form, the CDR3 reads TGCAGTGCTAGAGATTTAGGGCTCCGTGAAGCTTTCTTT.

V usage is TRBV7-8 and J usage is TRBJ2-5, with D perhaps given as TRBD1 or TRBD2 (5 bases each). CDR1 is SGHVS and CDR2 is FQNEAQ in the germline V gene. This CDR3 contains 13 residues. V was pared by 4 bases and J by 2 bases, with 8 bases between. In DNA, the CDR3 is TGTGCCAGCAGCTGGGGACCGCAAGAGACCCAGTACTTC. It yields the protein CASSWGPQETQYF.

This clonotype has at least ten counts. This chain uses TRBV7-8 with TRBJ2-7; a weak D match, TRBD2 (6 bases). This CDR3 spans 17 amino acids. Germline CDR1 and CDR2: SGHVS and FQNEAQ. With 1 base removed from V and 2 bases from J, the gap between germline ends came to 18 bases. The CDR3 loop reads CASSLEPRGLTTYEQYF. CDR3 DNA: TGTGCCAGCAGCTTAGAGCCCCGCGGACTAACTACCTACGAGCAGTACTTC. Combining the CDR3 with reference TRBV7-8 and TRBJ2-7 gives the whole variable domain GAGVSQSPRYKVAKRGQDVALRCDPISGHVSLFWYQQALGQGPEFLTYFQNEAQLDKSGLPSDRFFAERPEGSVSTLKIQRTQQEDSAVYLCASSLEPRGLTTYEQYFGPGTRLTVT.